The sample holds a few counts of the clone carrying this T cell receptor (beta chain). Its antigen is still unknown. TCRB transcripts that were expressed got sequenced, as all of the isolated RNA had been reverse transcribed. The table came from immunoSEQ multiplex PCR; TCRdb's copy has only in-frame clones and leaves some out. The sample shows around 250,000 clones, 20% to 25% of them seen only once. The entry originates in a study of beta chain features in type 1 diabetes. This CDR3 has 14 amino acids. Trimming removed 4 bases from V and 3 bases from J; junction bases left unmatched: 3. Germline CDR1 SGHTA, CDR2 FQGNSA. CD45RO/CCR7/CD25/CD127/CD95/CD27 staining was used to isolate CD4+ naive, central memory, regulatory and stem cell-like memory cells by sorting. Study results and caveats: Compared to healthy donors, patients appeared to have naive, central memory and Treg TCRB repertoires that were more alike. In every one of the four CD4+ subsets, TCRB CDR3s were moderately but significantly shorter in Type 1 diabetes patients. HLA influence on TCRB rearrangement stayed unresolved here.

V usage is TRBV7-2 and J usage is TRBJ1-2, with TRBD1 matching 9 bases. Sequencing used naive CD4+ T cells from blood. The source of this sequence is a woman under 40 with type 1 diabetes. CDR3: CASSWGQGDYGYTF. For the CDR3, the DNA is TGTGCCAGCAGCTGGGGACAGGGTGACTATGGCTACACCTTC.